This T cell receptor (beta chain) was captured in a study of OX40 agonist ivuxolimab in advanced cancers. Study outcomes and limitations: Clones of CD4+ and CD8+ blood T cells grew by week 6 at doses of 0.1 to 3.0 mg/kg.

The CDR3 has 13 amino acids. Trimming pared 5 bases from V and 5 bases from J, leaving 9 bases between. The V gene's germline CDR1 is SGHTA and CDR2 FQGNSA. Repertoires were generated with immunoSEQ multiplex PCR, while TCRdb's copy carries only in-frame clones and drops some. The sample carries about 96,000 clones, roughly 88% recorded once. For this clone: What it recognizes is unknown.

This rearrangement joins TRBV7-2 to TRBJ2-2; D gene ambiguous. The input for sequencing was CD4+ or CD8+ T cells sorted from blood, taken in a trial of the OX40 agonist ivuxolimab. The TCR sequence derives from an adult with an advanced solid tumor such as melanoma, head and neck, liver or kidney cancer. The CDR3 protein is CASSPVPTGELFF. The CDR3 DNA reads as TGTGCCAGCAGCCCCGTACCGACCGGGGAGCTGTTTTTT.